This TCR beta chain stems from a study of T cell responses to AZD1222 COVID-19 vaccine. Germline lookup yields CDR1 MNHEY and CDR2 SVGAGI. V was cut by 0 bases and J by 4 bases, with 15 bases left in between. This CDR3 has 16 residues. Repertoires were generated with immunoSEQ multiplex PCR, while TCRdb's copy carries only in-frame clones and drops some. Here the sample spans approximately 98,000 clones, around 84% being singletons. The origin of this receptor is an adult in good health. The V gene is TRBV6-5, the J gene TRBJ1-2, with a weak D call TRBD1 (6 bases). The input for sequencing was peripheral blood, taken on day 0 of AZD1222 vaccination. The CDR3 protein is CASSYSVARGPYGYTF. The CDR3 DNA reads as TGTGCCAGCAGTTACTCGGTTGCCAGGGGCCCCTATGGCTACACCTTC.